The source of this T cell receptor beta chain is a study of blood T cell repertoires in COVID-19. Study as a whole: COVID-19 samples, acute and convalescent, were from the United States, Italy and Spain. PBMCs, B-cell-depleted T cells, or T cells were the source of the cDNA or gDNA that made up the material.

Authors' processing steps: Quantification of nucleated cells was approximated via reference gene primer amplification. The method was immunoSEQ multiplex PCR; TCRdb's version includes in-frame clones alone and lacks a portion of them. V, J and clone size are those of that table, while D and trimming were read from the DNA. This table has under 100,000 clones, approximately 82% appearing once. On this clone itself: This sample includes further DNA sequences coding for the same CDR3.

Trimming removed 5 bases from V and 0 bases from J, with 5 bases in between. There are 13 residues in the CDR3. CDR1 WSHSY and CDR2 SAAADI come from the germline V gene. The rearrangement links TRBV10-2 to TRBJ2-1, with D uncertain. This TCR was recovered from a woman in her seventies with acute or convalescent COVID-19. The sequenced material came from peripheral blood. In DNA, the CDR3 is TGCGCCAGCAGTCTCAGCTCCTACAATGAGCAGTTCTTC. Its translation: CASSLSSYNEQFF.